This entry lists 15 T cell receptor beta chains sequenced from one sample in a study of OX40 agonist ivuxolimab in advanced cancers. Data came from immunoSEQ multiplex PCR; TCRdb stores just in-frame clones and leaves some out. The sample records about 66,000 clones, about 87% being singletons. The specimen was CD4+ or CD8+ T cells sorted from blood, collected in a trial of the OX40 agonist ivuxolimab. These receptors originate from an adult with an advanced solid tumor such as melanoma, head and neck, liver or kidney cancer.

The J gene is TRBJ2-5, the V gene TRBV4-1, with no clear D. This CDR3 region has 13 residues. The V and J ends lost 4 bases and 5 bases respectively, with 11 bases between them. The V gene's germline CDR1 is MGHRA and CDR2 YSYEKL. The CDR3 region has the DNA TGCGCCAGCAGCCCAGTAGTCGGGGAGACCCAGTACTTC. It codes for CASSPVVGETQYF.

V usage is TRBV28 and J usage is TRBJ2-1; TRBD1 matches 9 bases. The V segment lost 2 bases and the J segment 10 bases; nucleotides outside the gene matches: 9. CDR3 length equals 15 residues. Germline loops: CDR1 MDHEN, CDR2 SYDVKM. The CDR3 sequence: CASSLPTGGVTEQFF. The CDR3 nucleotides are TGTGCCAGCAGTTTACCCACAGGGGGCGTTACGGAGCAGTTCTTC.

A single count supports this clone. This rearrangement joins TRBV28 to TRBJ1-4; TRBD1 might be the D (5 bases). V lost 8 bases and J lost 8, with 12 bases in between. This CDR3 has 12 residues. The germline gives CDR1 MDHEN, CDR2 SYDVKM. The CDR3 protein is CASGAHREKLFF. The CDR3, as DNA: TGTGCCAGCGGGGCCCACAGGGAAAAACTGTTTTTT.

The CDR3 sequence: CASSLMHSGQGNTGELFF. CDR3 DNA: TGCGCCAGCAGCTTGATGCACTCGGGACAGGGTAACACCGGGGAGCTGTTTTTT. This chain uses TRBV5-1 with TRBJ2-2; 9 nucleotides line up with TRBD1. The J segment lost 2 bases and the V segment lost 1 base, leaving 9 bases of the junction unmatched. This CDR3 is built from 18 residues. CDR1 is SGHRS and CDR2 is YFSETQ in the germline V gene.

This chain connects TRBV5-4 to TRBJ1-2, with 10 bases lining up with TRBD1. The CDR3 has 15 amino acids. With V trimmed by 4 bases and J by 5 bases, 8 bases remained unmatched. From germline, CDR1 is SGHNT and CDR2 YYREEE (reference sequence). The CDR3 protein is CASSNRDRGAYGYTF. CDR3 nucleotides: TGTGCCAGCAGCAACCGGGACAGGGGTGCATATGGCTACACCTTC.

CDR3 in amino acids: CASGTGASAGPDTQYF. CDR3 nucleotide sequence: TGTGCTAGTGGAACAGGGGCGTCAGCGGGTCCAGATACGCAGTATTTT. The rearrangement uses TRBV12-5 and TRBJ2-3, with TRBD1 as a possible D gene (7 bases). Trimming stripped 6 bases from V and 4 bases from J, with 20 bases between. CDR3 length: 16 residues. Per the germline V gene, CDR1 is LGHNT and CDR2 is FRNRAP.

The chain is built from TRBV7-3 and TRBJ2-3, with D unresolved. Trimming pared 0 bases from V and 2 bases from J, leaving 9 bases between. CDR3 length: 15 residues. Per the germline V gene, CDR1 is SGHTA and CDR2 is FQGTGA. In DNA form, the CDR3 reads TGTGCCAGCAGCTTAACGGGTCTGCACACAGATACGCAGTATTTT. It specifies CASSLTGLHTDTQYF.

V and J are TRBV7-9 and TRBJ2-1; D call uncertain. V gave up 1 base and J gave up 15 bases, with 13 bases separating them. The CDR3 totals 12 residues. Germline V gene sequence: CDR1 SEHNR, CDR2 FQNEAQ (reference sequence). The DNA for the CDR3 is TGTGCCAGCAGCTTAGAGGCTGCTAACAGGTTCTTC. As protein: CASSLEAANRFF.

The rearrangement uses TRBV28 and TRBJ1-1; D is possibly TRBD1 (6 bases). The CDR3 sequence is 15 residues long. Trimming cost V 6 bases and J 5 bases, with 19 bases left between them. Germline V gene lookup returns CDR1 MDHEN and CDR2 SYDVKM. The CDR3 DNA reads TGTGCCAGCAGCACCGGGACACCAGTGGATACTGAAGCTTTCTTT. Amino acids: CASSTGTPVDTEAFF.

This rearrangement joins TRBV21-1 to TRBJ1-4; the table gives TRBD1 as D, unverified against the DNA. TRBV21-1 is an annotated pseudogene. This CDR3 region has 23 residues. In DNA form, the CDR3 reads TGTGCCAGCAGCACCTTACGATACCTACAGCGGGACAGGGGCCGAGTTGGTGATGAAAAACTGTTTTTT. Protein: CASSTLRYLQRDRGRVGDEKLFF.

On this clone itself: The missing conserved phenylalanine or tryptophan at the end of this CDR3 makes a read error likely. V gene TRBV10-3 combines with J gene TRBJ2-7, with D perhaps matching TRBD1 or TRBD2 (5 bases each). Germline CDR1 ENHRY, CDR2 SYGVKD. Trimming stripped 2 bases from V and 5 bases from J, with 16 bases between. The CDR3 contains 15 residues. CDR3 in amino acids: CAISENTNLGDEQYL. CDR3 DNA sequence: TGTGCCATCAGTGAGAATACGAACCTGGGGGACGAGCAGTACCTC.

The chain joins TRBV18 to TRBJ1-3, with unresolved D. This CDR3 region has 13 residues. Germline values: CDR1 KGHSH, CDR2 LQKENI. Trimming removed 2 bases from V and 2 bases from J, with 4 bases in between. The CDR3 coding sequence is TGTGCCAGCTCACCAGATACTGGAAACACCATATATTTT. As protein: CASSPDTGNTIYF.

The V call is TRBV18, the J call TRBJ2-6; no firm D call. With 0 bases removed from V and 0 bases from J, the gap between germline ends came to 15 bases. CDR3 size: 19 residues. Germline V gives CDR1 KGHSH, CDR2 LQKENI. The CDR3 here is CASSPPVVDPLSGANVLTF. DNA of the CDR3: TGTGCCAGCTCACCACCAGTGGTAGACCCCCTCTCTGGGGCCAACGTCCTGACTTTC.

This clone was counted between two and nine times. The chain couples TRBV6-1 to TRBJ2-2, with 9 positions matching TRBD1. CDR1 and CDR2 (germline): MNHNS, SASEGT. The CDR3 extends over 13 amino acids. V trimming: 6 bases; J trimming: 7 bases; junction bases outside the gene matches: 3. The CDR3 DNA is TGTGCCAGCAGGGACAGGGGTGACGGGGAGCTGTTTTTT. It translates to CASRDRGDGELFF.

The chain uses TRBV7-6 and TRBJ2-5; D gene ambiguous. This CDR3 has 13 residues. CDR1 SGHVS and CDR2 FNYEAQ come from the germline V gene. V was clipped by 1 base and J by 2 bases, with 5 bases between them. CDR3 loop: CASSLGQQETQYF. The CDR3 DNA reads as TGTGCCAGCAGCTTAGGGCAGCAAGAGACCCAGTACTTC.